The 24 T cell receptor beta chains below come from one sample, sequenced in a study of cytomegalovirus exposure and HLA in healthy donors. The study ran its PCR with 60 Vbeta and 13 Jbeta primers. Method: immunoSEQ multiplex PCR; TCRdb's copy keeps in-frame clones and lacks some. The sample includes approximately 110,000 clones, about 70% seen only once; the top ten take around 4.8%. Sequencing used PBMCs. These receptors originate from a man aged 25-45 years in good health and CMV-seropositive.

The J gene is TRBJ2-2, the V gene TRBV9; D not resolved. This CDR3 region has 12 residues. Germline V lookup: CDR1 SGDLS, CDR2 YYNGEE. Trimming left V 7 bases short and J 1 base short, with 5 bases between. The CDR3 spells CASGLNTGELFF. CDR3 nucleotide sequence: TGTGCCAGCGGCCTGAACACCGGGGAGCTGTTTTTT.

The chain links TRBV6-6 to TRBJ2-6, with a weak D call TRBD1 (6 bases). The CDR3 is 15 residues long. CDR1 is MNHNY, CDR2 SVGAGI, per germline (reference sequence). Trimming removed 5 bases at V and 4 bases at J, with 12 bases between. In DNA, the CDR3 is TGTGCCAGCAGTCCCAGGGGTAAGGGGGCCAACGTCCTGACTTTC. Translating it yields CASSPRGKGANVLTF.

This sequence joins TRBV2 and TRBJ1-5; D ambiguous. The germline V gene encodes CDR1 SNHLY and CDR2 FYNNEI. The CDR3 runs to 15 residues. V lost 2 bases and J lost 7, with 15 bases in between. CDR3 sequence: CASSESTGLGQPQHF. The CDR3 nucleotides are TGTGCCAGCAGTGAAAGCACGGGTCTCGGACAGCCCCAGCATTTT.

There are a few counts of this clone. The genes are TRBV4-3 and TRBJ1-2; D is ambiguous. The V gene lost 0 bases and the J gene lost 8 bases, with 16 bases spanning the gap. Germline CDR1 is LGHNA and CDR2 is YSLEER. This CDR3 comprises 15 residues. In DNA form, the CDR3 reads TGCGCCAGCAGCCAAGACCCCCAGAGAACGGAGGGCTACACCTTC. Its translation: CASSQDPQRTEGYTF.

This clone occurred a few times. The CDR3 is CASSEVLGGAEETQYF. In DNA, the CDR3 is TGTGCCAGCAGTGAAGTTCTCGGGGGGGCTGAAGAGACCCAGTACTTC. The chain links TRBV2 to TRBJ2-5, with 8 bases lining up with TRBD2. Germline lookup yields CDR1 SNHLY and CDR2 FYNNEI. J was trimmed by 3 bases and V by 1 base; bases with no gene match: 7. CDR3 length equals 16 residues.

The chain carries TRBV18 and TRBJ1-1; D perhaps matches TRBD1 (6 bases). V lost 6 bases to trimming and J lost 1 base, with 12 bases between them. The CDR3 is 14 residues long. CDR1 and CDR2 (germline): KGHSH, LQKENI. The CDR3 DNA follows: TGTGCCAGCTCTCTGTTGGGACAGAACACTGAAGCTTTCTTT. Translation: CASSLLGQNTEAFF.

This clone showed up just a few times. V usage is TRBV5-1 and J usage is TRBJ1-1, with D perhaps matching TRBD1 (6 bases). Trimming took 2 bases from V and 2 from J, leaving 10 bases between them. This CDR3 comprises 14 residues. CDR1 and CDR2 from the germline V gene are SGHRS and YFSETQ. CDR3 residues: CASSFTGSNTEAFF. CDR3 coding DNA: TGCGCCAGCAGCTTTACAGGGAGCAACACTGAAGCTTTCTTT.

This clone was counted once. The chain employs TRBV11-2 and TRBJ1-1; 7 bases match TRBD1. CDR3 length equals 14 residues. Germline assignment: CDR1 SGHAT and CDR2 FQNNGV. The junction had 11 bases not matched to a gene; V was cut back by 2 bases and J by 11 bases. DNA for the CDR3: TGTGCCAGCAGCTTATTTATCTTGGACAGGTACGCTTTCTTT. Its translation is CASSLFILDRYAFF.

This clone has a single count. The J gene is TRBJ2-5, the V gene TRBV5-4, with D perhaps TRBD2 (6 bases). Trimming left V 4 bases short and J 0 bases short, with 13 bases between. This CDR3 has 15 amino acids. Germline V gives CDR1 SGHNT, CDR2 YYREEE (reference sequence). The CDR3 spells CASSKTGTHQETQYF. DNA for the CDR3: TGTGCCAGCAGCAAGACCGGGACTCACCAAGAGACCCAGTACTTC.

A few counts support this clone. V and J are TRBV7-2 and TRBJ2-1; TRBD2 might be the D (5 bases). V was cut by 4 bases and J by 8 bases, with 12 bases left in between. Looked up from germline, CDR1 is SGHTA and CDR2 is FQGNSA. The CDR3 consists of 13 residues. Here the CDR3 DNA reads TGTGCCAGCAGCTGGGCGGGTGGGGATGAGCAGTTCTTC. Translating it yields CASSWAGGDEQFF.

This chain joins TRBV4-2 and TRBJ2-1; 10 positions agree with TRBD1. Germline CDR1 and CDR2: LGHNA and YNFKEQ. J lost 9 bases, V lost 1 base, and 3 bases had no gene match. This CDR3 contains 14 residues. The CDR3 sequence is CASSQVGQGVEQFF. The DNA for the CDR3 is TGTGCCAGCAGCCAAGTAGGACAGGGGGTTGAGCAGTTCTTC.

The rearrangement links TRBV30 to TRBJ1-1, with D possibly being TRBD1 (5 bases). Trimming pared 1 base from V and 2 bases from J, leaving 14 bases between. The CDR3 contains 15 residues. CDR1 is GTSNPN, CDR2 SVGIG, per germline (reference sequence). This CDR3 reads CAWSAPPGLNTEAFF. The CDR3 nucleotides are TGTGCCTGGAGTGCCCCGCCGGGACTAAACACTGAAGCTTTCTTT.

The chain employs TRBV7-9 and TRBJ1-1; D gene unclear. CDR1 and CDR2 (germline): SEHNR, FQNEAQ (reference sequence). The CDR3 has 15 residues. Trimming removed 3 bases at V and 4 bases at J, with 15 bases between. The CDR3 DNA sequence: TGTGCCAGCAGCTTTAGCATGGCGGGGTCCACTGAAGCTTTCTTT. Amino acid sequence: CASSFSMAGSTEAFF.

CDR3 loop: CASSSRAGWGNTEAFF. CDR3 sequence (DNA): TGTGCCAGCAGTTCTAGGGCAGGGTGGGGGAACACTGAAGCTTTCTTT. The J gene is TRBJ1-1, the V gene TRBV28; maybe TRBD1 (5 bases). The CDR3 is made up of 16 amino acids. V was cut by 4 bases and J by 1 base, with 16 bases left in between. Germline CDR1 and CDR2: MDHEN and SYDVKM.

A few counts support this clone. The V gene is TRBV7-9, the J gene TRBJ1-1; D uncertain. The CDR3 has 14 residues. V was shortened by 5 bases and J by 4 bases, with 14 bases between the two germline ends. From germline, CDR1 is SEHNR and CDR2 FQNEAQ (reference sequence). CDR3 loop: CASSPRLLSTEAFF. In DNA form, the CDR3 reads TGTGCCAGCAGCCCCCGTCTATTATCCACTGAAGCTTTCTTT.

J is TRBJ2-3 and V is TRBV9; TRBD2 matches 8 bases. Looked up from germline, CDR1 is SGDLS and CDR2 is YYNGEE. This CDR3 comprises 16 residues. V lost 5 bases, J lost 2 bases, and 10 bases stayed unmatched. The CDR3 loop reads CASSSFGGGPTDTQYF. For the CDR3, the DNA is TGTGCCAGCAGTAGCTTTGGCGGGGGGCCCACAGATACGCAGTATTTT.

The sample holds a few counts of this clone. V usage is TRBV28 and J usage is TRBJ1-3, with D unclear. Trimming shortened V by 10 bases and J by 3 bases, and 10 bases separated the two germline ends. CDR1 MDHEN and CDR2 SYDVKM come from the germline V gene. The CDR3 contains 12 residues. The CDR3 region is CATEARGNTIYF. CDR3 DNA sequence: TGTGCCACAGAAGCGCGTGGAAACACCATATATTTT. The complete variable domain, with remaining parts taken from reference TRBV28 and TRBJ1-3, reads DVKVTQSSRYLVKRTGEKVFLECVQDMDHENMFWYRQDPGLGLRLIYFSYDVKMKEKGDIPEGYSVSREKKERFSLILESASTNQTSMYLCATEARGNTIYFGEGSWLTVV.

This chain links TRBV5-1 with TRBJ2-1; TRBD2 aligns across 13 bases. The germline V gene has CDR1 SGHRS and CDR2 YFSETQ. This CDR3 has 16 amino acids. With V trimmed by 6 bases and J by 7 bases, 10 bases remained unmatched. The CDR3 nucleotides are TGCGCCAGCACCGGGACTAGCGGGATCCAAGGGAATGAGCAGTTCTTC. It specifies CASTGTSGIQGNEQFF.

This clone was counted a single time. Germline and junction disagree at one end, which may indicate a read error. The chain joins TRBV6-6 to TRBJ2-6; TRBD1 matches 7 bases. The CDR3 spans 15 residues. Germline V CDR1 and CDR2: MNHNY, SVGAGI (reference sequence). This chain's CDR3 is CASSLRGLGVNVLTF. The CDR3 bases are TGTGCCAGCAGTTTAAGGGGGCTTGGGGTCAACGTCCTGACTTTC.

The rearrangement joins TRBV28 to TRBJ1-1; D perhaps matches TRBD1 (5 bases). Trimming shortened V by 6 bases and J by 3 bases, and 17 bases separated the two germline ends. CDR1 is MDHEN, CDR2 SYDVKM, per germline. The CDR3 length is 15 residues. For the CDR3, the DNA is TGTGCCAGCAGACCGGGGGGTCTTGGGGACACTGAAGCTTTCTTT. This encodes CASRPGGLGDTEAFF.

This clone was seen only a few times. The chain combines TRBV2 with TRBJ2-3; D is undetermined. V gave up 7 bases and J gave up 13 bases, with 21 bases separating them. Per the germline V gene, CDR1 is SNHLY and CDR2 is FYNNEI. The CDR3 loop spans 13 amino acids. CDR3 sequence (DNA): TGTGCCAGCAAGCGAGATCCCCAAACCTTGGAGTATTTT. Amino acids: CASKRDPQTLEYF.

This chain connects TRBV30 to TRBJ1-4, with 9 nucleotides matching TRBD1. Germline CDR1 GTSNPN, CDR2 SVGIG (reference sequence). Trimming removed 5 bases from V and 5 bases from J; junction bases left unmatched: 9. The CDR3 sequence is 15 residues long. CDR3 region: CAWGAKGQGNEKLFF. CDR3 bases: TGTGCCTGGGGGGCCAAGGGACAGGGAAATGAAAAACTGTTTTTT.

This clone occurred a few times. V is TRBV18 and J is TRBJ2-2; weak D call: TRBD2 (5 bases). V was shortened by 6 bases and J by 1 base, with 15 bases between the two germline ends. The germline V gene has CDR1 KGHSH and CDR2 LQKENI. The CDR3 has 16 amino acids. The chain's CDR3 is CASSLAFGRNTGELFF. The CDR3 bases are TGTGCCAGCTCCTTGGCTTTTGGGAGGAACACCGGGGAGCTGTTTTTT.

This rearrangement joins TRBV7-2 to TRBJ1-2; 10 positions match TRBD1. V trimming: 1 base; J trimming: 5 bases; junction bases outside the gene matches: 7. This CDR3 contains 16 residues. From germline, CDR1 is SGHTA and CDR2 FQGNSA. CDR3 nucleotides: TGTGCCAGCAGCTTAGTGACAGGGGGCGCGGAGTATGGCTACACCTTC. It specifies CASSLVTGGAEYGYTF.